This T cell receptor (beta chain) was retrieved from a study of T cells in Graves' hyperthyroidism and ophthalmopathy. Amplification of TCR beta CDR3 regions used RNA as the template. In the first-round RT-PCR of the TCR CDR3, the HTBI primer set was used. TCRdb fed the multiplex PCR reads into MiXCR, producing one record per CDR3 protein. The sample contains around 500,000 distinct CDR3 sequences, about an eighth of which appear only once. Notes on this clonotype: Its antigen is not identified.

This CDR3 spans 18 amino acids. Germline CDR1 is WSHSY and CDR2 is SAAADI. Germline trimming cut 0 bases from V and 4 bases from J; bases unmatched to any gene: 10. Study-level results: Blood also carried most thyroid clonotypes expanded above 0.001.

V usage is TRBV10-2 and J usage is TRBJ2-2; 8 bases are a match to TRBD1. The specimen sequenced was blood. The clonotype was recovered from a woman aged 18 to 35 with Graves' hyperthyroidism. CDR3 residues: CASSESHSDRDSTGELFF. CDR3 bases: TGCGCCAGCAGTGAGTCCCATTCGGACAGGGACAGCACCGGGGAGCTGTTTTTT.